The 7 T cell receptor beta chains in this list originate from one sample, sequenced in a study of cytomegalovirus exposure and HLA in healthy donors. PCR amplification relied on 60 Vbeta primers (plus 13 Jbeta primers). Assay: immunoSEQ multiplex PCR; the TCRdb copy retains only in-frame clones and omits some. The ten top clones account for 1.5%, within a sample of around 75,000 clones. Material for sequencing was PBMCs. The origin of the receptors is an older woman in good health and CMV-seronegative.

V and J are TRBV28 and TRBJ2-5, with 10 bases fitting TRBD1. The CDR3 consists of 16 residues. V was pared by 6 bases and J by 3 bases, with 10 bases of the junction left unmatched. In germline, CDR1 is MDHEN, CDR2 SYDVKM. Here the CDR3 reads CASSPRGQGQKETQYF. The CDR3 DNA sequence: TGTGCCAGCAGCCCCAGGGGACAGGGGCAAAAAGAGACCCAGTACTTC.

The chain has TRBV19 and TRBJ2-7; D call uncertain. Germline V gives CDR1 LNHDA, CDR2 SQIVND (reference sequence). Deletions cut 2 bases from V and 1 base from J, with 6 bases between. The CDR3 covers 13 residues. The CDR3 here is CASSITDSYEQYF. The DNA for the CDR3 is TGTGCCAGTAGTATAACTGATTCCTACGAGCAGTACTTC.

The J gene is TRBJ2-5, the V gene TRBV7-2; D may be TRBD2 (5 bases). This CDR3 is built from 13 residues. Trimming took 6 bases from V and 4 from J, leaving 12 bases between them. Looked up from germline, CDR1 is SGHTA and CDR2 is FQGNSA. CDR3 region: CASRVDSTETQYF. CDR3 in DNA: TGTGCCAGCAGAGTGGACTCGACAGAGACCCAGTACTTC.

The gene calls are TRBV7-3 and TRBJ2-2; TRBD2 might be the D (6 bases). Per germline, CDR1 SGHTA and CDR2 FQGTGA. This CDR3 comprises 14 residues. V was pared by 5 bases and J by 1 base, with 8 bases between. CDR3 loop: CASSRGVNTGELFF. The CDR3 DNA reads TGTGCCAGCAGCCGCGGGGTGAACACCGGGGAGCTGTTTTTT.

The chain combines TRBV27 with TRBJ2-1; 11 bases agree with TRBD2. The CDR3 contains 19 residues. CDR1 MNHEY and CDR2 SMNVEV come from the germline V gene (reference sequence). J was trimmed by 4 bases and V by 8 bases; bases with no gene match: 19. The CDR3 region has the DNA TGTGCCAGCCGAAACCAGTTGGTAGCGGGAGGGCCGGGGTACAATGAGCAGTTCTTC. As protein: CASRNQLVAGGPGYNEQFF.

This chain links TRBV18 with TRBJ1-2, with 9 positions matching TRBD1. V lost 1 base, J lost 3 bases, and 0 bases stayed unmatched. Germline V lookup: CDR1 KGHSH, CDR2 LQKENI. This CDR3 contains 14 residues. CDR3 protein: CASSPRDRDYGYTF. The DNA for the CDR3 is TGTGCCAGCTCACCACGGGACAGGGACTATGGCTACACCTTC.

The chain uses TRBV29-1 and TRBJ1-1; 7 bases are shared with TRBD1. Germline lookup yields CDR1 SQVTM and CDR2 ANQGSEA. V lost 6 bases to trimming and J lost 0 bases; unmatched junction nucleotides: 4. The CDR3 consists of 13 residues. The CDR3 region is CSVSGQLNTEAFF. The CDR3 nucleotides are TGCAGCGTGTCGGGACAGTTGAACACTGAAGCTTTCTTT. The variable domain in full, with the rest retrieved from reference TRBV29-1 and TRBJ1-1, is SAVISQKPSRDICQRGTSLTIQCQVDSQVTMMFWYRQQPGQSLTLIATANQGSEATYESGFVIDKFPISRPNLTFSTLTVSNMSPEDSSIYLCSVSGQLNTEAFFGQGTRLTVV.